The 18 T cell receptor beta chains below come from one sample, sequenced in a study of CD8 T cells in ankylosing spondylitis listed by TCRdb under 2017. Overall study outcomes, separate from this receptor: A TCR beta motif of eight highly homologous amino acid variants appeared characteristic of blood from ankylosing spondylitis patients.

These receptors have no known antigen. Library prep was done by 5' RACE. The sequencer was an Illumina HiSeq 2500. The public reads were quality trimmed at Q25 with fastp and then assembled into clones with MiXCR by TCRdb, keeping productive beta chains. Rows with a matching CDR3 protein are joined into one entry that keeps the most common DNA and genes. The sample table records approximately 540,000 distinct CDR3 sequences; about 13% of these occur just once. Of the sample, approximately 7% is held by the ten largest clones. Specimen: blood, either unsorted or a sorted T cell fraction (not recorded which). Every receptor here comes from a male donor with ankylosing spondylitis.

This clonotype showed up just a few times. This rearrangement joins TRBV12-3 or TRBV12-4 to TRBJ2-4, with 7 positions matching TRBD2. J lost 4 bases, V lost 6 bases, and 6 bases had no gene match. This CDR3 has 14 amino acids. CDR3 amino acids: CASRGAGRKNIQYF. DNA of the CDR3: TGTGCCAGCAGGGGAGCGGGAAGGAAAAACATTCAGTACTTC.

The sample holds a few counts of this clonotype. The V and J genes are TRBV3-1 and TRBJ1-1; D is ambiguous. The CDR3 is 14 residues long. In germline, CDR1 is LGHDT, CDR2 YNNKEL (reference sequence). V was shortened by 3 bases and J by 1 base, with 9 bases between the two germline ends. The CDR3 here is CASSHTTGNTEAFF. CDR3 sequence (DNA): TGTGCCAGCAGCCACACCACCGGGAACACTGAAGCTTTCTTT. The whole variable domain, remainder taken from reference TRBV3-1 and TRBJ1-1, is DTAVSQTPKYLVTQMGNDKSIKCEQNLGHDTMYWYKQDSKKFLKIMFSYNNKELIINETVPNRFSPKSPDKAHLNLHINSLELGDSAVYFCASSHTTGNTEAFFGQGTRLTVV.

This clonotype has only a few counts. The V gene is TRBV20-1, the J gene TRBJ2-5; no clear D. Germline loops: CDR1 DFQATT, CDR2 SNEGSKA (reference sequence). This CDR3 is built from 13 residues. The germline V and J ends were trimmed by 5 bases and 0 bases, with 10 bases remaining between them. Here the CDR3 reads CSASDRYQETQYF. The DNA for the CDR3 is TGCAGTGCTTCCGATCGGTACCAAGAGACCCAGTACTTC.

The CDR3 region is CASSGPGLAASTDTQYF. The DNA of the CDR3 is TGTGCCAGCAGCGGGCCGGGACTAGCGGCGAGCACAGATACGCAGTATTTT. This chain uses TRBV5-4 with TRBJ2-3; TRBD2 agrees at 11 bases. CDR1 is SGHNT and CDR2 is YYREEE in the germline V gene (reference sequence). The CDR3 has 17 residues. After removal of 4 bases from V and 0 bases from J, the junction contained 7 bases not matched to a gene. Filled out from reference TRBV5-4 and TRBJ2-3, the complete variable domain reads ETGVTQSPTHLIKTRGQQVTLRCSSQSGHNTVSWYQQALGQGPQFIFQYYREEENGRGNFPPRFSGLQFPNYSSELNVNALELDDSALYLCASSGPGLAASTDTQYFGPGTRLTVL.

This clonotype has at least ten counts. J is TRBJ2-7 and V is TRBV27, with D possibly being TRBD1 or TRBD2 (5 bases each). Deletions cut 6 bases from V and 2 bases from J, with 17 bases between. CDR3 length: 15 amino acids. The germline gives CDR1 MNHEY, CDR2 SMNVEV (reference sequence). For the CDR3, the DNA is TGTGCCAGCAGCCCTAAGAACGGGGCAGCCTACGAGCAGTACTTC. This sequence encodes CASSPKNGAAYEQYF.

The J gene is TRBJ2-1, the V gene TRBV5-1; D not resolved. Trimming left V 3 bases short and J 7 bases short, with 14 bases between. This CDR3 is built from 14 residues. The germline V gene encodes CDR1 SGHRS and CDR2 YFSETQ. CDR3 in amino acids: CASSSDRRFNEQFF. The CDR3 nucleotides are TGCGCCAGCAGCTCCGATCGTAGGTTTAATGAGCAGTTCTTC.

This clonotype was detected a few times. This sequence joins TRBV4-1 and TRBJ2-3, with 12 bases that match TRBD2. CDR3 size: 16 residues. V gave up 4 bases and J gave up 0 bases; unmatched junction bases: 2. Germline assignment: CDR1 MGHRA and CDR2 YSYEKL. In DNA form, the CDR3 reads TGCGCCAGCAGCCGGACTAGCGGGATTAGCACAGATACGCAGTATTTT. It specifies CASSRTSGISTDTQYF.

This clonotype was observed a handful of times. The V and J genes are TRBV12-3 or TRBV12-4 and TRBJ1-5, with no clear D. Trimming cost V 4 bases and J 0 bases, with 13 bases left between them. This CDR3 has 16 residues. The CDR3 DNA reads TGTGCCAGCAGTTGGGCGGCGAGGTATAGCAATCAGCCCCAGCATTTT. The encoded protein is CASSWAARYSNQPQHF.

This clonotype turned up a few times. This chain uses TRBV10-2 with TRBJ1-2, with 8 bases lining up with TRBD1. With V trimmed by 2 bases and J by 8 bases, 7 bases remained unmatched. Germline-derived CDR1 and CDR2 are WSHSY and SAAADI. This CDR3 is 14 amino acids long. The CDR3 nucleotides are TGCGCCAGCAGTGAGGGACAGGGATCGCGGGGCTACACCTTC. Translation: CASSEGQGSRGYTF.

This clonotype was seen more than once but under ten times. The J gene is TRBJ2-7, the V gene TRBV7-2, with 10 nucleotides matching TRBD2. V was pared by 6 bases and J by 3 bases, with 8 bases of the junction left unmatched. Germline lookup yields CDR1 SGHTA and CDR2 FQGNSA. The length of the CDR3 is 15 residues. The CDR3 coding sequence is TGTGCCAGCAGGCCGGGTCTAGCGGGAGTCTACGAGCAGTACTTC. Its protein is CASRPGLAGVYEQYF.

V usage is TRBV20-1 and J usage is TRBJ2-1; TRBD2 matches at 9 bases. This CDR3 is 16 amino acids long. Germline V CDR1 and CDR2: DFQATT, SNEGSKA (reference sequence). J was trimmed by 8 bases and V by 0 bases; bases with no gene match: 11. Written as DNA, the CDR3 is TGCAGTGCTAGAGACACTAGCGGGCCGGGGGGGCATGAGCAGTTCTTC. Amino acids: CSARDTSGPGGHEQFF.

This clonotype was seen only a few times. J is TRBJ2-5 and V is TRBV20-1, with 10 bases identical to TRBD2. V dropped 3 bases and J dropped 2; count of bases not matched to a gene: 6. The length of the CDR3 is 15 residues. Germline V lookup: CDR1 DFQATT, CDR2 SNEGSKA (reference sequence). CDR3: CSARKLAGSQETQYF. The CDR3 DNA sequence: TGCAGTGCTAGGAAACTAGCGGGAAGTCAAGAGACCCAGTACTTC.

In this sample, this clonotype turned up a few times. The chain uses TRBV11-2 and TRBJ1-2; the D gene is possibly TRBD1 (5 bases). The CDR3 has 13 residues. Trimming cost V 4 bases and J 8 bases, with 14 bases left between them. Germline-derived CDR1 and CDR2 are SGHAT and FQNNGV. CDR3 sequence (DNA): TGTGCCAGCAGCTCCGCCGGGGGGGGAGGCTACACCTTC. Translating gives CASSSAGGGGYTF.

The chain employs TRBV20-1 and TRBJ2-1; 13 bases agree with TRBD2. Germline loops: CDR1 DFQATT, CDR2 SNEGSKA (reference sequence). This CDR3 is 15 amino acids long. V lost 6 bases and J lost 6; bases outside the gene matches: 8. The CDR3 reads CSAHWTSGRANEQFF. The CDR3 DNA is TGCAGTGCACATTGGACTAGCGGGAGAGCCAATGAGCAGTTCTTC.

This clonotype showed up many times. This chain uses TRBV24-1 with TRBJ2-7, with D tentatively TRBD2 (5 bases). Trimming cost V 3 bases and J 5 bases, with 10 bases left between them. The CDR3 runs 13 residues. Germline CDR1 KGHDR, CDR2 SFDVKD. The CDR3 nucleotides read TGTGCCACCAGTGATGACCGGGGAAACGAGCAGTACTTC. Amino acids: CATSDDRGNEQYF.

This sequence joins TRBV18 and TRBJ1-4; D is unresolved. Trimming left V 1 base short and J 6 bases short, with 9 bases between. Per the germline V gene, CDR1 is KGHSH and CDR2 is LQKENI. This CDR3 contains 14 residues. CDR3 nucleotides: TGTGCCAGCTCACCACACGGCGGACATGAAAAACTGTTTTTT. Translation gives CASSPHGGHEKLFF.

V usage is TRBV28 and J usage is TRBJ2-1; 13 nucleotides agree with TRBD2. The germline V gene has CDR1 MDHEN and CDR2 SYDVKM. CDR3 length: 17 amino acids. After removal of 4 bases from V and 8 bases from J, the junction contained 11 bases not matched to a gene. CDR3 region: CASSYGLAGELSHEQFF. CDR3 bases: TGTGCCAGCAGTTACGGACTAGCGGGAGAACTATCTCATGAGCAGTTCTTC. The entire variable domain, with the rest obtained from reference TRBV28 and TRBJ2-1, is as follows: DVKVTQSSRYLVKRTGEKVFLECVQDMDHENMFWYRQDPGLGLRLIYFSYDVKMKEKGDIPEGYSVSREKKERFSLILESASTNQTSMYLCASSYGLAGELSHEQFFGPGTRLTVL.

This clonotype has just a few counts. The rearrangement joins TRBV12-3 or TRBV12-4 to TRBJ1-5, with 7 bases lining up with TRBD1. This CDR3 region has 14 residues. The trim removed 6 bases at V and 6 bases at J, leaving 8 bases unmatched. CDR3 DNA: TGTGCCAGCAGCTTTACAGGGGCAAGTCAGCCCCAGCATTTT. This gives the protein CASSFTGASQPQHF.